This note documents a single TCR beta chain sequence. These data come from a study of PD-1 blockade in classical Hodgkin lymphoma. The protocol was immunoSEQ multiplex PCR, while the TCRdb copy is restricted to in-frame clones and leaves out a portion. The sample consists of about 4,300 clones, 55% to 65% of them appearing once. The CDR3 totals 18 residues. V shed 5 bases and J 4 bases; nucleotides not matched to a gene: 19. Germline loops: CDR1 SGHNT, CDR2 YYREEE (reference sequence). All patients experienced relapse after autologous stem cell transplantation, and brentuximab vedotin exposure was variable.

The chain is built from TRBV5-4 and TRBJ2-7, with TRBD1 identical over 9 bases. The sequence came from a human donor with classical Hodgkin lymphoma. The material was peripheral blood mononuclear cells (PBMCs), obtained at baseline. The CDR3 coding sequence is TGTGCCAGCAGATCCACAGGGTTTGGGGGGACAGGGTTTTACGAGCAGTACTTC. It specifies CASRSTGFGGTGFYEQYF.